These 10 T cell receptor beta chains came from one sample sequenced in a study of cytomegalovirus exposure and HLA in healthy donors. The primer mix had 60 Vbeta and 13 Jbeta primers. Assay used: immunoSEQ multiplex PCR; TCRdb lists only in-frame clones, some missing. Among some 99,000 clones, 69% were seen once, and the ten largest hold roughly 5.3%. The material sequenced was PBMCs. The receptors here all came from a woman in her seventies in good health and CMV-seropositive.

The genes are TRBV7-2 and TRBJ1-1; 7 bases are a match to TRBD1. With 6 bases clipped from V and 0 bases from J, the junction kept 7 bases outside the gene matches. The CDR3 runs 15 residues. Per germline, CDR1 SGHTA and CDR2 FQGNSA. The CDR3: CASSSQGGLNTEAFF. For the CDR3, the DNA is TGTGCCAGCAGTTCCCAGGGGGGTCTGAACACTGAAGCTTTCTTT.

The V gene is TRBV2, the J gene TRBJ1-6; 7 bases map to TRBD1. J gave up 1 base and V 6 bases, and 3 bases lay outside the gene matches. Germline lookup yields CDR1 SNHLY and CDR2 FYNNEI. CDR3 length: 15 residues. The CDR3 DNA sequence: TGTGCCAGCAGGGAACAGGGGTCCTATAATTCACCCCTCCACTTT. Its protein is CASREQGSYNSPLHF.

The CDR3 DNA is TGTGCCAGTAGTATAAATGGAGGGACAGATGGCTACACCTTC. Its translation is CASSINGGTDGYTF. The genes are TRBV19 and TRBJ1-2, with 7 bases lining up with TRBD1. CDR1 and CDR2 (germline): LNHDA, SQIVND (reference sequence). This CDR3 is 14 amino acids long. Trimming removed 2 bases from V and 6 bases from J; junction bases left unmatched: 6. The whole variable domain, remainder taken from reference TRBV19 and TRBJ1-2, is DGGITQSPKYLFRKEGQNVTLSCEQNLNHDAMYWYRQDPGQGLRLIYYSQIVNDFQKGDIAEGYSVSREKKESFPLTVTSAQKNPTAFYLCASSINGGTDGYTFGSGTRLTVV.

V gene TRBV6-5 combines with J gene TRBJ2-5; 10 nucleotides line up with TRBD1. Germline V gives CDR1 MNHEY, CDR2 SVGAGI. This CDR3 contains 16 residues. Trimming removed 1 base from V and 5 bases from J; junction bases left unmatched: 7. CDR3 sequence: CASSYFLTGGQETQYF. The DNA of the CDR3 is TGTGCCAGCAGTTACTTTCTGACAGGGGGCCAGGAGACCCAGTACTTC.

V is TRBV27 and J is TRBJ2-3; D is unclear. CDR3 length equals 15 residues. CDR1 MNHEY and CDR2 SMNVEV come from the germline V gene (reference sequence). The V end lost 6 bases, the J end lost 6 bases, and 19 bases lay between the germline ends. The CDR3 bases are TGTGCCAGCAGACTTACGATAAGCCTCGGGGATACGCAGTATTTT. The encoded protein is CASRLTISLGDTQYF.

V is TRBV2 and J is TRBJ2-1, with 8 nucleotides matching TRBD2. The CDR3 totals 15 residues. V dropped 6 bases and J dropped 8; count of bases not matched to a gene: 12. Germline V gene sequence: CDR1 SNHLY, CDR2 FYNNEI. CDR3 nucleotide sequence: TGTGCCAGCAGCGAGAGGGCTAGCGGGTCCTATGAGCAGTTCTTC. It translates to CASSERASGSYEQFF.

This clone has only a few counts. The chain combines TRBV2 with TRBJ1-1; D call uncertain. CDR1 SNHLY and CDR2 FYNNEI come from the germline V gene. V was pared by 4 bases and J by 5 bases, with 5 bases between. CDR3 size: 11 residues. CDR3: CASSGTTEAFF. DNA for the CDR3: TGTGCCAGCAGTGGCACTACTGAAGCTTTCTTT.

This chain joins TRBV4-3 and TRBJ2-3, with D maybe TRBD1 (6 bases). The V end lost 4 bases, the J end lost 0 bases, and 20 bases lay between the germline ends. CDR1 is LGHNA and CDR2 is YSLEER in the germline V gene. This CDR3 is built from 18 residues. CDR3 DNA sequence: TGCGCCAGCAGCCCAACCGAAACCCGGGACACAAGCACAGATACGCAGTATTTT. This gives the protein CASSPTETRDTSTDTQYF.

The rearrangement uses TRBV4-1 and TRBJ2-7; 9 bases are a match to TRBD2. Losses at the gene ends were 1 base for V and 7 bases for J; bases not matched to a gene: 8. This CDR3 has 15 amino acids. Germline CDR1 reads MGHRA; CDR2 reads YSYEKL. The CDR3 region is CASSQGVLAGREQYF. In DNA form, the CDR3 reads TGCGCCAGCAGCCAAGGTGTGCTAGCGGGGCGGGAGCAGTACTTC.

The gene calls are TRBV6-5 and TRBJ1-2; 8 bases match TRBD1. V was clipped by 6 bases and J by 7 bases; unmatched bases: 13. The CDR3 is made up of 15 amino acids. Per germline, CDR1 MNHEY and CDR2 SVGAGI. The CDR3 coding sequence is TGTGCCAGCAGCCGAGGACGGGGCAGGGGGCTTGGCTACACCTTC. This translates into CASSRGRGRGLGYTF.